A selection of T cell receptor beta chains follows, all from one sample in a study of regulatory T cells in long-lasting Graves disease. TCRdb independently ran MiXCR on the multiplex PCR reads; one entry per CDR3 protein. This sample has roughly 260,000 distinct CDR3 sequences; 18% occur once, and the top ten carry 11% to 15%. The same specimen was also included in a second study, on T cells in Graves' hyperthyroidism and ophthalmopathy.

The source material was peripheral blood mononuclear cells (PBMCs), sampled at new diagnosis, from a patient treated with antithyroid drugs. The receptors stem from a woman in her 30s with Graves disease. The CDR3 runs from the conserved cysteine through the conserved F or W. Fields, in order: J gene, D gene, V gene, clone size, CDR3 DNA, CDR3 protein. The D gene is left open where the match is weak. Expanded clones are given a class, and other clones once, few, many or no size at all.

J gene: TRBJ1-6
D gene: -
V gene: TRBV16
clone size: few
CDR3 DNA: TGTGCCAGCAGCCAATCCATGAGCTCCTATAATTCACCCCTCCACTTT
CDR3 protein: CASSQSMSSYNSPLHF

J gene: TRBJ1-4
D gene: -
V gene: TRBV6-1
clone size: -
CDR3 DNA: TGTGCCAGCAAAGGGGCTGCAACTAATGAAAAACTGTTTTTT
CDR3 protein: CASKGAATNEKLFF

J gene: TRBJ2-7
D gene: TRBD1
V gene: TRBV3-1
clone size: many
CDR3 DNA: TGTGCCAGCAGCCCCGGGACAGGGGACTACGAGCAGTACTTC
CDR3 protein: CASSPGTGDYEQYF

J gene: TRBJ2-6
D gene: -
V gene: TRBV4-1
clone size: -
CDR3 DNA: TGCGCCAGCAGCCAAAGGGAGAGAGCGGCTGGGGCCAACGTCCTGACTTTC
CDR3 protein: CASSQRERAAGANVLTF

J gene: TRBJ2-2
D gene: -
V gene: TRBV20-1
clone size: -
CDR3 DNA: TGCAGTGCTAGAGATAGCATAACAGGGAACACCGGGGAGCTGTTTTTT
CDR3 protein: CSARDSITGNTGELFF

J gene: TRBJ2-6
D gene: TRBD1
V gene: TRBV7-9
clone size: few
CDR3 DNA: TGTGCCAGCAGCTTATTAAGGGGCAGGGGGCCGGGGGCCAACGTCCTGACTTTC
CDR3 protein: CASSLLRGRGPGANVLTF

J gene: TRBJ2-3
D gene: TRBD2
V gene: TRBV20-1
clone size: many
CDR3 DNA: TGCAGTGCTAGAGATTTTGCGGGGGGGTTTCCAGATACGCAGTATTTT
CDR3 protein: CSARDFAGGFPDTQYF

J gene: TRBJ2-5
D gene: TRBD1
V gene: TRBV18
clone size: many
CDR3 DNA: TGTGCCAGCTCACTCGGACAGGGGCTGGAGACCCAGTACTTC
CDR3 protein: CASSLGQGLETQYF

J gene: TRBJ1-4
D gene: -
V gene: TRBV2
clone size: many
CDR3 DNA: TGTGCCAGCAGTGATACACACACTAATGAAAAACTGTTTTTT
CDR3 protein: CASSDTHTNEKLFF

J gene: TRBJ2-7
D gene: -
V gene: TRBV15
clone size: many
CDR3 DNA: TGTGCCACCAGCAGAGATCGCGAGATAGGCGAGCAGTACTTC
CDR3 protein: CATSRDREIGEQYF

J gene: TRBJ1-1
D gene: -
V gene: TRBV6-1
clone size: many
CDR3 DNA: TGTGCCAGCAGTGCCTCCGGGACACCCAACACTGAAGCTTTCTTT
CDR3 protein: CASSASGTPNTEAFF

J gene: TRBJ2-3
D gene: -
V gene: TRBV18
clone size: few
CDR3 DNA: TGTGCCAGCACCCCGGACCTTCCCACAGATACGCAGTATTTT
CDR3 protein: CASTPDLPTDTQYF